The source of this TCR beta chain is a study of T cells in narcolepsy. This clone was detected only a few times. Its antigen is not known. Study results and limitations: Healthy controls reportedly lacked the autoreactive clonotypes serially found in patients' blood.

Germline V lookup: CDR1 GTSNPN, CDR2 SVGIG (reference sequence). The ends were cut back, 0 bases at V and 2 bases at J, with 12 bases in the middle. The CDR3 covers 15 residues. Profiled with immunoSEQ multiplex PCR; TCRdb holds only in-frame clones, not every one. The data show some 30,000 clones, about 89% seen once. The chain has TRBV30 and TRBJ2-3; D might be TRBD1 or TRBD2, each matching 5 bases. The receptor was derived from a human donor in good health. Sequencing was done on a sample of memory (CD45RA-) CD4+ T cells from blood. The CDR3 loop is CAWSVGTLLTDTQYF. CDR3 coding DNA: TGTGCCTGGAGTGTCGGGACCTTACTCACAGATACGCAGTATTTT.